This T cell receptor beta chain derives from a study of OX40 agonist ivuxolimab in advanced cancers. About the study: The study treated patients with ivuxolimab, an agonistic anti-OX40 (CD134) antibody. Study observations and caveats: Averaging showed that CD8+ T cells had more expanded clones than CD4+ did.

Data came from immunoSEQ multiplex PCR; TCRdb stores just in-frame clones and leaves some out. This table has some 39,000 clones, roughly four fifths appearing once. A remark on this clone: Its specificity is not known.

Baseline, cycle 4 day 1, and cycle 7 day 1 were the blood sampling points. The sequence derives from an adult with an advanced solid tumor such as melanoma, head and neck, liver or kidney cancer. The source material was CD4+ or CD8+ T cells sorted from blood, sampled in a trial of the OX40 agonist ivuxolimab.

The CDR3 region is CASSLMAGPMNTEAFF. CDR3 bases: TGTGCCAGCAGCTTAATGGCGGGACCTATGAACACTGAAGCTTTCTTT. The rearrangement links TRBV11-3 to TRBJ1-1, with a possible D match to TRBD1 (5 bases). Trimming removed 2 bases at V and 0 bases at J, with 13 bases between. The germline gives CDR1 SGHNT, CDR2 YENEEA. The length of the CDR3 is 16 residues.